One and the same sample provided the 15 T cell receptor beta chains below, sequenced in a study of pediatric ulcerative colitis. Assay used: immunoSEQ multiplex PCR; TCRdb lists only in-frame clones, some missing. Of approximately 22,000 clones in the sample, over 60% were seen once. The rectum was sampled with one to two pinch biopsies at colonoscopy. The sequenced material came from gut tissue. These TCRs come from a boy between 5 and 17 years old with severe ulcerative colitis.

This clone was seen a handful of times. This chain connects TRBV6-5 to TRBJ1-2, with no clear D. Trimming left V 8 bases short and J 6 bases short, with 13 bases between. The CDR3 sequence is 12 residues long. Germline CDR1 reads MNHEY; CDR2 reads SVGAGI. The CDR3 nucleotides are TGTGCCAGCTCACGGGGTCTGGATGGCTACACCTTC. Translation: CASSRGLDGYTF.

The V call is TRBV7-2, the J call TRBJ2-7; D gene unclear. The CDR3 covers 14 residues. Trimming removed 5 bases at V and 2 bases at J, with 13 bases between. Looked up from germline, CDR1 is SGHTA and CDR2 is FQGNSA. The CDR3 DNA reads as TGTGCCAGCAGCCCCCCAGGCAGAACCTACGAGCAGTACTTC. It codes for CASSPPGRTYEQYF.

This clone was seen once. This rearrangement joins TRBV2 to TRBJ2-7; possibly TRBD2 for D (5 bases). Germline V gene data show CDR1 as SNHLY and CDR2 as FYNNEI. The CDR3 extends over 12 amino acids. V was clipped by 6 bases and J by 3 bases, with 9 bases between them. CDR3 nucleotides: TGTGCCAGCAGGGCAGAGGGCTACGAGCAGTACTTC. This sequence encodes CASRAEGYEQYF.

The V and J genes are TRBV23-1 and TRBJ1-4; D may be TRBD1 (5 bases). TRBV23-1 is filed as an ORF, its function uncertain. V was clipped by 0 bases and J by 6 bases, with 14 bases between them. CDR3 length: 16 residues. In nucleotides, the CDR3 is TGCGCCAGCAGTCAATCGAGAGGGACCGATGATGAAAAACTGTTTTTT. It encodes CASSQSRGTDDEKLFF.

V gene TRBV7-2 combines with J gene TRBJ1-5; 7 bases line up with TRBD1. In germline, CDR1 is SGHTA, CDR2 FQGNSA. The CDR3 sequence is 13 residues long. With 5 bases clipped from V and 7 bases from J, the junction kept 5 bases outside the gene matches. The CDR3 reads CASSPRGGQPQHF. In DNA form, the CDR3 reads TGTGCCAGCAGCCCCCGAGGGGGCCAGCCCCAGCATTTT.

The chain uses TRBV4-3 and TRBJ2-1; tentative D call: TRBD1 (6 bases). Germline V gene lookup returns CDR1 LGHNA and CDR2 YSLEER. V lost 5 bases, J lost 5 bases, and 10 bases lay in between. This CDR3 is built from 13 residues. The CDR3 DNA is TGCGCCAGCAGCGACAGGAGCGACAATGAGCAGTTCTTC. It encodes CASSDRSDNEQFF.

The rearrangement uses TRBV2 and TRBJ2-1; D call uncertain. Germline CDR1 SNHLY, CDR2 FYNNEI. CDR3 size: 15 residues. V lost 8 bases, J lost 0 bases, and 14 bases lay in between. The CDR3 sequence is CASVMELSSYNEQFF. CDR3 nucleotide sequence: TGTGCCAGCGTGATGGAGTTAAGCTCCTACAATGAGCAGTTCTTC.

This chain links TRBV4-1 with TRBJ1-1; D is uncertain. The germline V gene encodes CDR1 MGHRA and CDR2 YSYEKL. The CDR3 is made up of 11 amino acids. The CDR3 DNA is TGCGTCCGGCGAGTGAACACTGAAGCTTTCTTT. It specifies CVRRVNTEAFF.

This sequence joins TRBV5-1 and TRBJ1-1; D is perhaps TRBD1 (5 bases). V shed 0 bases and J shed 1 base, with 7 bases lying between them. This CDR3 contains 14 residues. Germline loops: CDR1 SGHRS, CDR2 YFSETQ. The CDR3 bases are TGCGCCAGCAGCTTGGGACAGTCGAACACTGAAGCTTTCTTT. Its translation: CASSLGQSNTEAFF.

The genes are TRBV4-1 and TRBJ1-2, with D uncertain. V was shortened by 4 bases and J by 2 bases, with 17 bases between the two germline ends. Germline CDR1 and CDR2: MGHRA and YSYEKL. The CDR3 runs 16 residues. The CDR3 sequence is CASSRDPKGYNYGYTF. The CDR3 nucleotides are TGCGCCAGCAGCCGCGATCCAAAAGGCTACAACTATGGCTACACCTTC.

This clone is a singleton in its sample. The chain's CDR3 is CASSGEKPTQQYF. CDR3 nucleotides: TGTGCCAGCAGTGGGGAGAAGCCTACCCAGCAGTACTTC. This chain joins TRBV2 and TRBJ2-7, with D perhaps TRBD2 (5 bases). V was trimmed by 4 bases and J by 8 bases, leaving 15 bases between them. The CDR3 spans 13 residues. Germline loops: CDR1 SNHLY, CDR2 FYNNEI.

The V call is TRBV4-3, the J call TRBJ1-2; perhaps TRBD1 as D (5 bases). CDR1 and CDR2 from the germline V gene are LGHNA and YSLEER. The length of the CDR3 is 15 residues. Trimming pared 1 base from V and 3 bases from J, leaving 12 bases between. CDR3 protein: CASSQALEGHYGYTF. The CDR3 DNA reads TGCGCCAGCAGCCAAGCTTTGGAGGGGCACTATGGCTACACCTTC.

The genes are TRBV4-3 and TRBJ1-2; 8 bases line up with TRBD1. V trimming: 11 bases; J trimming: 5 bases; junction bases outside the gene matches: 7. This CDR3 comprises 12 residues. Per the germline V gene, CDR1 is LGHNA and CDR2 is YSLEER. DNA of the CDR3: TGCGCCGGACAGGGCCGGAGATATGGCTACACCTTC. It specifies CAGQGRRYGYTF.

In its sample, this clone was seen a few times. V is TRBV18 and J is TRBJ2-7; 9 bases agree with TRBD1. The CDR3 has 13 amino acids. J gave up 5 bases and V 7 bases, and 6 bases lay outside the gene matches. Germline V gene data show CDR1 as KGHSH and CDR2 as LQKENI. DNA for the CDR3: TGTGCCAGCTGCGGACAGGGGAGCGACGAGCAGTACTTC. It specifies CASCGQGSDEQYF.

V is TRBV5-1 and J is TRBJ1-1; 9 bases line up with TRBD1. Per the germline V gene, CDR1 is SGHRS and CDR2 is YFSETQ. The CDR3 extends over 15 amino acids. V trimming: 4 bases; J trimming: 6 bases; junction bases outside the gene matches: 10. The CDR3 sequence is CASSPKGQGGSEAFF. CDR3 bases: TGCGCCAGCAGCCCGAAGGGACAGGGAGGATCTGAAGCTTTCTTT.